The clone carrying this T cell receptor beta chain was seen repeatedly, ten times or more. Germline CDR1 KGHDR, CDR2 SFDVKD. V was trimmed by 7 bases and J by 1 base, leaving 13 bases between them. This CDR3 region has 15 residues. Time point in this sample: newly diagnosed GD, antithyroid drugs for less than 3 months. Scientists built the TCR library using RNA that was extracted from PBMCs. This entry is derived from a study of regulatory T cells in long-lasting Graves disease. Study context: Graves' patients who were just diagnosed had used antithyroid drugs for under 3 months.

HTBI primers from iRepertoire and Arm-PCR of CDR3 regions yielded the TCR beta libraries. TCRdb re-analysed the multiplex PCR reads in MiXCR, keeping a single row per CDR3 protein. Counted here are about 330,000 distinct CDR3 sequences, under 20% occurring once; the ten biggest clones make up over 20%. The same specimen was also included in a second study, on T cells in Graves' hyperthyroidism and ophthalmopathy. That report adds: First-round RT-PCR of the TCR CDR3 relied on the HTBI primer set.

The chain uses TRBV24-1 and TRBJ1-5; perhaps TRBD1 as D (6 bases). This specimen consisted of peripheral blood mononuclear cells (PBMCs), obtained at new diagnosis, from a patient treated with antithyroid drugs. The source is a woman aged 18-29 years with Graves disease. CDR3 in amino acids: CATRDGGASNQPQHF. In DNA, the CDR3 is TGTGCCACCAGAGATGGGGGGGCCAGCAATCAGCCCCAGCATTTT.